The clone carrying this T cell receptor (beta chain) was counted at least ten times. Its antigen is unidentified. Ophthalmopathy patients had Clinical Activity Score at least 3, NOSPECS grade at least 4, duration under 3 months. PBMCs stemmed from less than 13 ml fresh peripheral blood. The entry originates in a study of T cells in Graves' hyperthyroidism and ophthalmopathy. Study outcomes and limitations: The blood repertoire included most of the expanded thyroid clonotypes above 0.001.

Researchers took RNA transcripts and amplified the TCR beta CDR3 regions from them. TCR CDR3 underwent first-round RT-PCR with the HTBI primer set. TCRdb independently ran MiXCR on the multiplex PCR reads; one entry per CDR3 protein. Of 200,000 to 250,000 distinct CDR3 sequences detected, approximately 23% appear once; the ten largest clones hold roughly a third. This TCR came from a woman in her thirties or forties with Graves' ophthalmopathy. The sequencing input was blood.

CDR3 protein: CASSTLPDSLMEQYF. The CDR3 DNA follows: TGTGCCAGCAGTACCCTTCCGGACTCGCTTATGGAGCAGTACTTC. V is TRBV28 and J is TRBJ2-7, with a weak D call TRBD2 (5 bases). Germline CDR1 and CDR2: MDHEN and SYDVKM. V was shortened by 5 bases and J by 7 bases, with 21 bases between the two germline ends. The CDR3 loop spans 15 amino acids.